The table lists the clone carrying this T cell receptor beta chain with many counts. The data were taken from a study of neurological immune-mediated disorders. The cDNA was generated through 5'RACE incorporating 10-nucleotide random UMIs. TCRdb reanalysed the 5' RACE reads using MiXCR and keeps one entry per CDR3 protein. The repertoire holds some 65,000 distinct CDR3 sequences, with less than 5.5% as singletons. This TCR came from a woman in her thirties with multiple sclerosis. The sample was PBMCs.

In DNA form, the CDR3 reads TGCGCCAGCAGCACCGGACAAGGATTTAACTATGGCTACACCTTC. Protein: CASSTGQGFNYGYTF. The chain recombines TRBV5-1 with TRBJ1-2, with TRBD1 as a possible D gene (5 bases). The CDR3 sequence is 15 residues long. Between the trimmed V and J ends, which lost 4 bases and 1 base, there was a span of 14 bases. Germline CDR1 and CDR2: SGHRS and YFSETQ.